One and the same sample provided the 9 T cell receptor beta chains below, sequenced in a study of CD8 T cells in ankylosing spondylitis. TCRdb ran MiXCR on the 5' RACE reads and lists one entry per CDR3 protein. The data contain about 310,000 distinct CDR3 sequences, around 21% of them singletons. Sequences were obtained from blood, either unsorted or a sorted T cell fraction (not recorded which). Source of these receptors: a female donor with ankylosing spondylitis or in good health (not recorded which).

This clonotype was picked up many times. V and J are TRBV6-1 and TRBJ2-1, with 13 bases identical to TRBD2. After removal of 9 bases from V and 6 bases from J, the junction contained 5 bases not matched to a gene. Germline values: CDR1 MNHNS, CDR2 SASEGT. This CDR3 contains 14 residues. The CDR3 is CASRTSGSPNEQFF. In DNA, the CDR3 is TGTGCCAGTAGGACTAGCGGGAGCCCCAATGAGCAGTTCTTC.

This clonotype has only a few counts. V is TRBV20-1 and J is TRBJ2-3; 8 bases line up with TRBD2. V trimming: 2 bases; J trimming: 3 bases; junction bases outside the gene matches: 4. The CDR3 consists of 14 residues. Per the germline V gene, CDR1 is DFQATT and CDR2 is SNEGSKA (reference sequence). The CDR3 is CSARSGGGTDTQYF. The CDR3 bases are TGCAGTGCTAGATCCGGGGGGGGTACAGATACGCAGTATTTT.

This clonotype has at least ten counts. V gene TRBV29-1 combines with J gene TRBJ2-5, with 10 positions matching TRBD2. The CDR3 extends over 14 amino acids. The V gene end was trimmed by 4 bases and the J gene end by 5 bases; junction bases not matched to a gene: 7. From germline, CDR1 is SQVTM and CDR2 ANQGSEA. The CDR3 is CSVVVAGGGETQYF. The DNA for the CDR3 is TGCAGCGTTGTAGTAGCGGGAGGCGGCGAGACCCAGTACTTC.

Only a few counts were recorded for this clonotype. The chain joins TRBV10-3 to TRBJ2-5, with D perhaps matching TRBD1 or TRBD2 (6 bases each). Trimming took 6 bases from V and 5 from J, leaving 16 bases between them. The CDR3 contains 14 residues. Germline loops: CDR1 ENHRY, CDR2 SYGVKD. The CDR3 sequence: CAIRGGHSAETQYF. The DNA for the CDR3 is TGTGCCATCAGGGGGGGACACTCCGCGGAGACCCAGTACTTC.

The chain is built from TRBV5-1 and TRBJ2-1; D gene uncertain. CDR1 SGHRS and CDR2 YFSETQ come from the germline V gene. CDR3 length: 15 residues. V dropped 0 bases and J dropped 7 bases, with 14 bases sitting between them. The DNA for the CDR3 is TGCGCCAGCAGCTTGGTGCGGTTGGAGATGAATGAGCAGTTCTTC. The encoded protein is CASSLVRLEMNEQFF.

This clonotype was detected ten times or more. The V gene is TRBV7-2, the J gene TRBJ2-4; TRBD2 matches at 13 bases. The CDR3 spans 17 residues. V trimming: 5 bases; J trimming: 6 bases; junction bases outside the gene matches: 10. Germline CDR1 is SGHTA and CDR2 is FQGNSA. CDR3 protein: CASSPLTSGRAGNIQYF. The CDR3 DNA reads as TGTGCCAGCAGCCCCCTCACTAGCGGGAGGGCCGGAAACATTCAGTACTTC. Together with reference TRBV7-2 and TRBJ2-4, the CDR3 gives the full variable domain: GAGVSQSPSNKVTEKGKDVELRCDPISGHTALYWYRQSLGQGLEFLIYFQGNSAPDKSGLPSDRFSAERTGGSVSTLTIQRTQQEDSAVYLCASSPLTSGRAGNIQYFGAGTRLSVL.

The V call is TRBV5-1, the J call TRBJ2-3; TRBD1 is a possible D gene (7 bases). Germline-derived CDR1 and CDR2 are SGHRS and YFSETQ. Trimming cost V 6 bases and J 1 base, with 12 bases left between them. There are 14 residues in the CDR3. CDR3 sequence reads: CASMEGQRTDTQYF. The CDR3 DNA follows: TGCGCCAGCATGGAGGGACAGCGCACAGATACGCAGTATTTT.

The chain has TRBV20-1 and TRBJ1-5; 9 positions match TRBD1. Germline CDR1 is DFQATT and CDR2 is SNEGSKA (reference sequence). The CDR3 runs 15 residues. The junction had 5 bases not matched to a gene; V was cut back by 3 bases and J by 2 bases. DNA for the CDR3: TGCAGTGCTAGTGTCGGGACAGGGCGCAATCAGCCCCAGCATTTT. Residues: CSASVGTGRNQPQHF.

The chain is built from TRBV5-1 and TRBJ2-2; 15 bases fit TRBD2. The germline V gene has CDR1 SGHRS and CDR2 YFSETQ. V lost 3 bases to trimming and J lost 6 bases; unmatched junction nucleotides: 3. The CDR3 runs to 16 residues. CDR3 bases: TGCGCCAGCAGCTGGACTAGCGGGAGGGCGCCCGGGGAGCTGTTTTTT. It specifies CASSWTSGRAPGELFF.